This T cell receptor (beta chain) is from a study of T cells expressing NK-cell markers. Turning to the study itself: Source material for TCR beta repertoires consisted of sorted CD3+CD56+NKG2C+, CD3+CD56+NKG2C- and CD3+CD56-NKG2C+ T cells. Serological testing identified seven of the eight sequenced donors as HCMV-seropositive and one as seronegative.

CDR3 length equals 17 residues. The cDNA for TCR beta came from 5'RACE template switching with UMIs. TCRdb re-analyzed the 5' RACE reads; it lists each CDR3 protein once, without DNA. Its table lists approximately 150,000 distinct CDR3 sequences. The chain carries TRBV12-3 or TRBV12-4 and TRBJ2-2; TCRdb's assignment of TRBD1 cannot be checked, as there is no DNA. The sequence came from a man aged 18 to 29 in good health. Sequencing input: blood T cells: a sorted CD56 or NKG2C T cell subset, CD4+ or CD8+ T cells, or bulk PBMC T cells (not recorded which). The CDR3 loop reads CASGVTLQGVRTGELFF.